This is a list of T cell receptor beta chains from one sample in a study of CD8 T cells in Susac syndrome. MiXCR, applied by TCRdb to the immunoSEQ multiplex PCR reads, yields one record per CDR3 protein. The data contain 95,000 to 150,000 distinct CDR3 sequences, approximately 96% of them singletons. Sequenced input: CD4+ T cells from PBMCs. These receptors all come from a human donor with Susac syndrome. Each CDR3 is given with its conserved first and last residue. A D gene is named only where the DNA matches it firmly.

D	J	V	DNA	CDR3
.	TRBJ2-3	TRBV24-1	TGTGCCACCAGTGAAGCGGGCACAGATACGCAGTATTTT	CATSEAGTDTQYF
.	TRBJ2-5	TRBV4-3	TGCGCCAGCAGCCAAGCCCCAACGTACGGGGCCCAAGAGACCCAGTACTTC	CASSQAPTYGAQETQYF
TRBD1	TRBJ1-2	TRBV5-4	TGTGCCAGCAGCCCCGGGACAGGGGCGGACTATGGCTACACCTTC	CASSPGTGADYGYTF
.	TRBJ1-2	TRBV4-2	TGTGCCAGCAGCCAAGAGGCTTTTGGGGGGCCAAATGGCTACACCTTC	CASSQEAFGGPNGYTF
.	TRBJ2-7	TRBV4-2	TGTGCCAGCAGCCAAGGAGGTGGGGCCTACGAGCAGTACTTC	CASSQGGGAYEQYF
.	TRBJ1-1	TRBV20-1	TGCAGTGCAGTAACAGGGAACACTGAAGCTTTCTTT	CSAVTGNTEAFF
TRBD2	TRBJ2-1	TRBV20-1	TGCAGTGCTTTCCGACTAGCGGGAAGAGAGCAGTTCTTC	CSAFRLAGREQFF
.	TRBJ1-1	TRBV12-3/TRBV12-4	TGTGCCAACCGTATCAGGGGTGAAGCTTTCTTT	CANRIRGEAFF
.	TRBJ2-5	TRBV20-1	TGCAGTGCCAAGGTGGAGCCGGGAGAGACCCAGTACTTC	CSAKVEPGETQYF
.	TRBJ2-1	TRBV30	TGTGCCTGCAATGAGCAGTTCTTC	CACNEQFF